This is a list of T cell receptor beta chains from one sample in a study of T cell responses to AZD1222 COVID-19 vaccine. Using immunoSEQ multiplex PCR, the repertoire was profiled, and TCRdb retains in-frame clones only, with some absent. The repertoire holds fewer than 85,000 clones, with more than 90% as singletons. The sequencing here drew on peripheral blood, taken on day 0 of AZD1222 vaccination. Receptors were obtained from an adult in good health. CDR3s include the opening cysteine and the closing phenylalanine or tryptophan. A D gene is named only where the DNA matches it firmly. Some rows mark clone size as missing; the rest say once, few, many or name a class of expanded clone.

abundance | d_gene | j_gene | v_gene | CDR3aa | CDR3nt
NA | NA | TRBJ1-1 | TRBV5-1 | CATTRDGNTEAFF | TGCGCCACCACACGGGACGGAAACACTGAAGCTTTCTTT
once | NA | TRBJ2-7 | TRBV18 | CASSPQEEGYEQYF | TGTGCCAGCTCACCACAGGAGGAGGGGTACGAGCAGTACTTC
once | NA | TRBJ1-3 | TRBV10-3 | CAISEDGGSTIYF | TGTGCCATCAGTGAGGACGGGGGGAGCACCATATATTTT
NA | NA | TRBJ1-3 | TRBV7-2 | CASSLTPGSGNTIYF | TGTGCCAGCAGCTTGACGCCAGGTTCTGGAAACACCATATATTTT
NA | NA | TRBJ2-7 | TRBV27 | CASGRTYEQYF | TGTGCCAGCGGCAGAACCTACGAGCAGTACTTC
once | NA | TRBJ1-4 | TRBV19 | CASSTRDIGEKLFF | TGTGCCAGTAGTACCCGGGACATCGGTGAAAAACTGTTTTTT
NA | TRBD1 | TRBJ1-4 | TRBV3-1/TRBV3-2 | CASSPDRANEKLFF | TGTGCCAGCAGCCCCGACAGGGCTAATGAAAAACTGTTTTTT
NA | NA | TRBJ1-6 | TRBV9 | CASSVGAGYNSPLHF | TGTGCCAGCAGCGTAGGTGCCGGCTATAATTCACCCCTCCACTTT
NA | TRBD1 | TRBJ2-1 | TRBV6-4 | CASSQGVAYNEQFF | TGTGCCAGCAGTCAGGGGGTAGCCTACAATGAGCAGTTCTTC
NA | NA | TRBJ1-2 | TRBV21-1 | CASTRTGGDDKDGYTF | TGTGCCAGCACGAGGACAGGGGGCGATGATAAGGATGGCTACACCTTC
NA | NA | TRBJ2-2 | TRBV6-5 | CASSPGHDTGELFF | TGTGCCAGCAGTCCGGGACACGATACCGGGGAGCTGTTTTTT
NA | NA | TRBJ1-1 | TRBV20-1 | CSAQNTEAFF | TGCAGTGCTCAAAACACTGAAGCTTTCTTT
NA | TRBD2 | TRBJ2-5 | TRBV3-1/TRBV3-2 | CASSRLAGPQETQYF | TGTGCCAGCAGTAGGCTAGCGGGACCGCAAGAGACCCAGTACTTC
once | NA | TRBJ1-1 | TRBV7-2 | CASSLISGDTEAFF | TGTGCCAGCAGCTTAATATCAGGGGACACTGAAGCTTTCTTT